These 21 T cell receptor beta chains were sequenced from one sample in a study of post-analysis software for immune sequencing data. General study points: Compared with controls, patients had more of 4 to 6 TRBV segments, including TRBV5-6, TRBV5-1 and TRBV20-1.

Unique molecular identifiers were carried by the TCR beta cDNA libraries. One entry per CDR3 protein, called by TCRdb with MiXCR from the PCR reads. The data contain approximately 690,000 distinct CDR3 sequences, roughly three fifths of them singletons. These receptors' targets are unknown. The sequencing input was blood. These receptors were obtained from a girl aged 2-10 years with multiple sclerosis.

The gene calls are TRBV4-1 and TRBJ1-1; D may be TRBD1 (6 bases). From germline, CDR1 is MGHRA and CDR2 YSYEKL. CDR3 length: 16 residues. V lost 4 bases, J lost 7 bases, and 22 bases lay in between. The CDR3 here is CASSRPWGGAEFEAFF. CDR3 nucleotides: TGCGCCAGCAGCCGCCCATGGGGGGGGGCCGAGTTTGAAGCTTTCTTT.

Worth noting for this clonotype: The conserved closing phenylalanine or tryptophan is absent in this CDR3, likely reflecting a read error. This sequence joins TRBV29-1 and TRBJ2-3; D not certain. This CDR3 has 14 amino acids. Germline CDR1 is SQVTM and CDR2 is ANQGSEA. V was clipped by 6 bases and J by 4 bases, with 17 bases between them. The CDR3 DNA sequence: TGCAGCGTAATCCAGACTTCCCAGGCAGATACGCAGTATTTG. It yields the protein CSVIQTSQADTQYL.

Remarks on this clonotype: Germline and junction disagree at one end, which may indicate a read error. The gene calls are TRBV12-3 or TRBV12-4 and TRBJ2-1; 7 bases map to TRBD2. The length of the CDR3 is 14 residues. CDR3 region: CASNLGLVGNEQFF. The CDR3 DNA reads as TGTGCCAGCAATTTAGGACTAGTAGGTAATGAGCAGTTCTTC.

The chain is built from TRBV5-1 and TRBJ1-4; D call uncertain. The CDR3 has 15 residues. CDR1 and CDR2 from the germline V gene are SGHRS and YFSETQ. The ends were cut back, 0 bases at V and 0 bases at J, with 6 bases in the middle. CDR3: CASSLAAATNEKLFF. CDR3 in DNA: TGCGCCAGCAGCTTGGCAGCCGCAACTAATGAAAAACTGTTTTTT.

A word on this clonotype: The junction differs from germline at one of its ends, possibly a read error. This sequence joins TRBV12-3 or TRBV12-4 and TRBJ1-1; D ambiguous. The CDR3 contains 14 residues. The CDR3 DNA follows: TGTGTCAGCAGTTTAAGGAACCTGGACACTGAAGCTTTCTTT. It encodes CVSSLRNLDTEAFF.

This chain uses TRBV29-1 with TRBJ2-1; TRBD1 matches 7 bases. The CDR3 is 12 residues long. J was trimmed by 7 bases and V by 7 bases; bases with no gene match: 7. CDR1 is SQVTM and CDR2 is ANQGSEA in the germline V gene. CDR3 sequence reads: CSGRQGRNEQFF. CDR3 nucleotide sequence: TGCAGCGGCAGACAGGGTAGAAATGAGCAGTTCTTC.

The rearrangement links TRBV5-1 to TRBJ2-7; unclear D gene. Deletions cut 0 bases from V and 5 bases from J, with 9 bases between. CDR1 and CDR2 from the germline V gene are SGHRS and YFSETQ. The CDR3 has 13 amino acids. The CDR3, as DNA: TGCGCCAGCAGCTTGGCCGATGTCCACGAGCAGTACTTC. This sequence encodes CASSLADVHEQYF. Filled out from reference TRBV5-1 and TRBJ2-7, the complete variable domain reads KAGVTQTPRYLIKTRGQQVTLSCSPISGHRSVSWYQQTPGQGLQFLFEYFSETQRNKGNFPGRFSGRQFSNSRSEMNVSTLELGDSALYLCASSLADVHEQYFGPGTRLTVT.

On this clonotype itself: As the CDR3 is not closed by the conserved phenylalanine or tryptophan, this likely results from a read error. The chain recombines TRBV12-3 or TRBV12-4 with TRBJ2-3; 9 bases align to TRBD1. The CDR3 spans 16 residues. J lost 5 bases, V lost 7 bases, and 13 bases had no gene match. CDR3 sequence (DNA): TGTGCCAGCAACCCCAGCCGGGACAGGGTGATAGATACGCAGTATGTT. Amino acids: CASNPSRDRVIDTQYV.

The chain carries TRBV12-3 or TRBV12-4 and TRBJ1-5; D remains unclear. The CDR3 is made up of 13 amino acids. V gave up 1 base and J gave up 5 bases, with 6 bases separating them. DNA for the CDR3: TGTGCCAGCAGTTTAGTCCTTTATCAGCCCCAGCATTTT. Translated, it gives CASSLVLYQPQHF.

This chain joins TRBV5-1 and TRBJ2-1, with a possible D match to TRBD1 (6 bases). The germline CDR1 and CDR2 sequences are SGHRS and YFSETQ. V gave up 4 bases and J gave up 6 bases, with 23 bases separating them. The CDR3 runs to 17 residues. Here the CDR3 reads CASSHKTGPLRANEQFF. CDR3 nucleotides: TGCGCCAGCAGCCATAAGACAGGCCCCCTCCGGGCCAATGAGCAGTTCTTC.

This chain connects TRBV6-2 or TRBV6-3 to TRBJ1-2; 8 bases align to TRBD1. Trimming took 5 bases from V and 6 from J; bases not matched to a gene: 11. CDR3 length: 15 amino acids. Germline V lookup: CDR1 MNHEY, CDR2 SVGEGT. The CDR3 sequence is CASSTRTGTGDGYTF. CDR3 DNA sequence: TGTGCCAGCAGTACCCGGACAGGGACCGGTGATGGCTACACCTTC.

V is TRBV6-5 and J is TRBJ2-3; 8 bases are shared with TRBD1. Per germline, CDR1 MNHEY and CDR2 SVGAGI. The ends lost 5 bases at V and 1 base at J; junction bases unmatched: 8. The CDR3 totals 16 residues. CDR3 bases: TGTGCCAGCAGTCCGGCAGACAGGGGTGGCACAGATACGCAGTATTTT. Its translation: CASSPADRGGTDTQYF.

The chain has TRBV5-1 and TRBJ2-1; D remains ambiguous. V was pared by 5 bases and J by 15 bases, with 18 bases between. CDR1 is SGHRS, CDR2 YFSETQ, per germline. This CDR3 is 12 amino acids long. The CDR3 DNA reads as TGCGCCAGCAGTCTATACGGTGTCGACTCGTTCTTC. This gives the protein CASSLYGVDSFF.

V gene TRBV2 combines with J gene TRBJ2-5; the match to TRBD2 covers 7 bases. The closer fit of TRBJ2-7 to the DNA end suggests the J call may be wrong. This CDR3 has 15 amino acids. CDR1 and CDR2 (germline): SNHLY, FYNNEI. DNA for the CDR3: TGTGCCAGCACAATATACAGCGGGGCAGAATACGAGCAGTACTTC. Translation gives CASTIYSGAEYEQYF.

The chain links TRBV12-3 or TRBV12-4 to TRBJ1-1; no clear D gene. The CDR3 length is 12 residues. Trimming took 3 bases from V and 6 from J, leaving 8 bases between them. This chain's CDR3 is CASSLAEAEAFF. CDR3 coding DNA: TGTGCCAGCAGTTTGGCGGAAGCTGAAGCTTTCTTT.

V gene TRBV20-1 combines with J gene TRBJ2-5, with D perhaps TRBD1 or TRBD2 (5 bases each). CDR1 and CDR2 from the germline V gene are DFQATT and SNEGSKA (reference sequence). The CDR3 has 15 amino acids. Deletions cut 6 bases from V and 0 bases from J, with 17 bases between. CDR3 coding DNA: TGCAGTGCAAGACGCAGGGACGGACACCAAGAGACCCAGTACTTC. It is translated as CSARRRDGHQETQYF.

This clonotype has a handful of counts. The CDR3 protein is CASSYAGARTDTQYF. The DNA of the CDR3 is TGTGCCAGCAGTTACGCGGGGGCGCGCACAGATACGCAGTATTTT. The V call is TRBV6-2 or TRBV6-3, the J call TRBJ2-3; D possibly corresponds to TRBD2 (7 bases). The length of the CDR3 is 15 residues. The V and J ends lost 2 bases and 1 base respectively, with 10 bases between them. Germline values: CDR1 MNHEY, CDR2 SVGEGT.

This clonotype was observed a few times. The chain has TRBV5-1 and TRBJ2-3; the match to TRBD2 covers 7 bases. The CDR3 is 15 amino acids. In germline, CDR1 is SGHRS, CDR2 YFSETQ. Unmatched junction bases numbered 6, after V lost 0 bases and J lost 5 bases. DNA for the CDR3: TGCGCCAGCAGCTTGGTTCCGGGAGGCGGAGATACGCAGTATTTT. It yields the protein CASSLVPGGGDTQYF.

Only a few counts were recorded for this clonotype. This chain connects TRBV12-5 to TRBJ2-1; no clear D. Looked up from germline, CDR1 is LGHNT and CDR2 is FRNRAP. This CDR3 is built from 11 residues. Trimming shortened V by 2 bases and J by 9 bases, and 5 bases separated the two germline ends. CDR3 amino acids: CASGLRVEQFF. In nucleotides, the CDR3 is TGTGCTAGTGGTTTGAGGGTTGAGCAGTTCTTC.

V and J are TRBV27 and TRBJ1-1, with D maybe TRBD1 (5 bases). The germline gives CDR1 MNHEY, CDR2 SMNVEV (reference sequence). The CDR3 has 13 residues. Trimming cost V 5 bases and J 7 bases, with 14 bases left between them. The CDR3 protein is CASSPLREDEAFF. Written as DNA, the CDR3 is TGTGCCAGCAGTCCCCTCAGGGAGGATGAAGCTTTCTTT.

This CDR3 reads CASSGPGGWGWTYEQYF. DNA for the CDR3: TGTGCCAGCAGTGGGCCAGGGGGGTGGGGGTGGACCTACGAGCAGTACTTC. The rearrangement links TRBV12-3 or TRBV12-4 to TRBJ2-7; the D gene is possibly TRBD1 (7 bases). The V and J ends lost 5 bases and 2 bases respectively, with 22 bases between them. The CDR3 covers 17 residues.